The sample holds a few counts of the clone carrying this T cell receptor (beta chain). The sample is drawn from a study of blood T cell repertoires in COVID-19. Study-wide context: Sites across the United States, Italy and Spain contributed samples from acute and convalescent COVID-19. PBMCs, B-cell-depleted T cells, or T cells provided the cDNA or gDNA that made up the material.

TCRdb keeps only in-frame clones here, not all; method: immunoSEQ multiplex PCR. In the table there are approximately 140,000 clones, about 83% of which are singletons. The CDR3 is made up of 15 amino acids. V lost 1 base, J lost 4 bases, and 13 bases lay in between. Germline CDR1 reads SGHDN; CDR2 reads FVKESK. The sequenced material came from peripheral blood. This clonotype was obtained from a man aged 25 to 40 with COVID-19, enrolled during active disease. This sequence joins TRBV14 and TRBJ1-2; a possible D gene is TRBD1 (6 bases). CDR3 sequence: CASSQGQGYPYGYTF. CDR3 coding DNA: TGTGCCAGCAGCCAAGGTCAGGGGTATCCCTATGGCTACACCTTC.